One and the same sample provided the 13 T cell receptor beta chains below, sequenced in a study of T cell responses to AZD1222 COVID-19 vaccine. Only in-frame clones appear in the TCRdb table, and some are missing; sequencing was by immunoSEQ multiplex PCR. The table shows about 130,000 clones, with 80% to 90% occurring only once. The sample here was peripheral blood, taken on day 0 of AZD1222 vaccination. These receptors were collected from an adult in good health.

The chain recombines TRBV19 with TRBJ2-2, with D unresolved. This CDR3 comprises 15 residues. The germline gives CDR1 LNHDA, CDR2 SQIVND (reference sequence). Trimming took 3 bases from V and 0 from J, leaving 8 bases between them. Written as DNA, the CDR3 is TGTGCCAGTAGTATCCCCCGCGCGAACACCGGGGAGCTGTTTTTT. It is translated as CASSIPRANTGELFF.

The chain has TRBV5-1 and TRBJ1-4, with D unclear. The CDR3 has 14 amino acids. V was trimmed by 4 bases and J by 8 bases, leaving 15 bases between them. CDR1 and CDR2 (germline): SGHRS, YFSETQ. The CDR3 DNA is TGCGCCAGCAGCCTAAAAGACCCGGAGGAAAAACTGTTTTTT. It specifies CASSLKDPEEKLFF.

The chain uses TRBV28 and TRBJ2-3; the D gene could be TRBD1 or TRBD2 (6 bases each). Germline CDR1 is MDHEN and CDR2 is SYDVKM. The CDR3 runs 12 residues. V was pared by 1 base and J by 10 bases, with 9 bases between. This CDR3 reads CASSLYRGAQYF. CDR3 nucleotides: TGTGCCAGCAGTTTATATAGGGGGGCGCAGTATTTT. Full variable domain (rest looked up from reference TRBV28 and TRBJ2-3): DVKVTQSSRYLVKRTGEKVFLECVQDMDHENMFWYRQDPGLGLRLIYFSYDVKMKEKGDIPEGYSVSREKKERFSLILESASTNQTSMYLCASSLYRGAQYFGPGTRLTVL.

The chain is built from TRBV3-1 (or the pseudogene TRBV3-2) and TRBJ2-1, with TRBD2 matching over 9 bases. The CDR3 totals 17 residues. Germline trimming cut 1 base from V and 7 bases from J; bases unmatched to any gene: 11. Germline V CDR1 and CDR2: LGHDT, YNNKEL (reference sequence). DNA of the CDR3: TGTGCCAGCAGCCAAGGAACCCTTAGCGGGAGTGCTAATGAGCAGTTCTTC. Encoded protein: CASSQGTLSGSANEQFF.

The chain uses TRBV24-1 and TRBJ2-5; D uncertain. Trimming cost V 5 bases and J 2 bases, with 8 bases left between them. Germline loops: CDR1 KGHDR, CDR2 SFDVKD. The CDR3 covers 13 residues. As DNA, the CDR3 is TGTGCCACCAGTGCTTCCGGGCAAGAGACCCAGTACTTC. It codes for CATSASGQETQYF.

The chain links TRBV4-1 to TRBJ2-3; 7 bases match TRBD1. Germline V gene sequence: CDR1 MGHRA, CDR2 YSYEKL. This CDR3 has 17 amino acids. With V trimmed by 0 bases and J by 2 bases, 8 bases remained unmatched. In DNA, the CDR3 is TGCGCCAGCAGCCAAGATAGGACAGGAGCCGCCACAGATACGCAGTATTTT. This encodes CASSQDRTGAATDTQYF.

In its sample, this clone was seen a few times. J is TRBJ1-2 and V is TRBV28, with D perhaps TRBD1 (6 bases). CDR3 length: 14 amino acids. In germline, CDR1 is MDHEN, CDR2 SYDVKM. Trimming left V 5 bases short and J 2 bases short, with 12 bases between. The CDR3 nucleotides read TGTGCCAGCAGTACCATGGGACACAACTATGGCTACACCTTC. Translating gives CASSTMGHNYGYTF.

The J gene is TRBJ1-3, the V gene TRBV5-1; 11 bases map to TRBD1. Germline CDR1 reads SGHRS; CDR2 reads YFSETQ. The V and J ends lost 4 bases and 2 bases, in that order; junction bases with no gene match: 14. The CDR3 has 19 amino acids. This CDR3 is CASSRSLVWGQGAGNTIYF. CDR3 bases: TGCGCCAGCAGCCGCTCTCTAGTTTGGGGACAGGGGGCTGGAAACACCATATATTTT.

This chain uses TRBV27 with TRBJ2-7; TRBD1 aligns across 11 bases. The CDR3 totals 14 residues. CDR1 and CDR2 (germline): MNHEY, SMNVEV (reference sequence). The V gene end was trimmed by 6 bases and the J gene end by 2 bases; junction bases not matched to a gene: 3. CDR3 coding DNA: TGTGCCAGCAGCTGGACAGGGGGCCCCTACGAGCAGTACTTC. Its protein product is CASSWTGGPYEQYF.

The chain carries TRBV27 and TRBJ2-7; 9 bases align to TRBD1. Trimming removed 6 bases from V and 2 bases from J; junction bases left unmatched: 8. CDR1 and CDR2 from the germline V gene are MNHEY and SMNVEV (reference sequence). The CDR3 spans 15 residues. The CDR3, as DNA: TGTGCCAGCAGCAACCTACAGGGGGCAACCTACGAGCAGTACTTC. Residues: CASSNLQGATYEQYF.

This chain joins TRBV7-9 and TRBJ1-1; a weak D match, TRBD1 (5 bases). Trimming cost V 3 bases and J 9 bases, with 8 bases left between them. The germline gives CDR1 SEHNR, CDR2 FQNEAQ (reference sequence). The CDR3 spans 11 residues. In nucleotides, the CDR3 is TGTGCCAGCAGCTTTCGGGGACAAGCTTTCTTT. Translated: CASSFRGQAFF.

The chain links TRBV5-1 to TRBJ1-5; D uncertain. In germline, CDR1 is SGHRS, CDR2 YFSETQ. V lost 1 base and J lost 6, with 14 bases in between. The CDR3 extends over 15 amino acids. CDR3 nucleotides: TGCGCCAGCAGCTTGTTGGGCGGGTCTGGTCAGCCCCAGCATTTT. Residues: CASSLLGGSGQPQHF.

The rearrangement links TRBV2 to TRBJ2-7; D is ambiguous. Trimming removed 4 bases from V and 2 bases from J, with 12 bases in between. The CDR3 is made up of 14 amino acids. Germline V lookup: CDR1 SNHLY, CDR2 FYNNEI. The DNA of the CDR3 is TGTGCCAGCAGTGGAACCGGAAGGCCCTACGAGCAGTACTTC. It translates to CASSGTGRPYEQYF.